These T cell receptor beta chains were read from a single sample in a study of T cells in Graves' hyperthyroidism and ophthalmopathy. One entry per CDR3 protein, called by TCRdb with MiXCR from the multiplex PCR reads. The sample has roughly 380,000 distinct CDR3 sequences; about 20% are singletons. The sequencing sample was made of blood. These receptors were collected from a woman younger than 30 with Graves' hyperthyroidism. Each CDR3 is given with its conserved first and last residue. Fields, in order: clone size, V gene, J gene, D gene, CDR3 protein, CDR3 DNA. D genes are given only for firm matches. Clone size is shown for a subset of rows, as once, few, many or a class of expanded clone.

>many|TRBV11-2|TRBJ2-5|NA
CASSFGDWETQYF
TGTGCCAGCAGCTTTGGGGATTGGGAGACCCAGTACTTC
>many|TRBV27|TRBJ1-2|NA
CASGEYYYGYTF
TGTGCCAGCGGGGAGTATTACTATGGCTACACCTTC
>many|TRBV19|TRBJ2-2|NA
CASSPPGGDTGELFF
TGTGCCAGTAGTCCACCTGGAGGGGACACCGGGGAGCTGTTTTTT
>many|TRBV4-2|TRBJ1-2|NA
CASSQEVGQAEYTF
TGTGCCAGCAGCCAAGAGGTCGGGCAGGCCGAATACACCTTC
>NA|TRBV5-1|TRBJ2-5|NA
CASRSFFGTAETQYF
TGCGCCAGCCGTTCTTTTTTCGGTACAGCAGAGACCCAGTACTTC
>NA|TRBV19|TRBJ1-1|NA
CASSSIQGVDTEAFF
TGTGCCAGTAGTTCGATACAGGGAGTCGACACTGAAGCTTTCTTT
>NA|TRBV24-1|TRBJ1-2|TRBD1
CATSTGTGGTGYTF
TGTGCCACCAGTACTGGGACAGGGGGTACGGGCTACACCTTC
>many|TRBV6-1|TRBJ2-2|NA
CASSERGAGELFF
TGTGCCAGCAGTGAAAGGGGAGCCGGGGAGCTGTTTTTT
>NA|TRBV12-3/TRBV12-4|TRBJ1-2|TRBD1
CSSSLPTGLGYTF
TGTTCCAGCAGTTTGCCGACAGGGCTTGGCTACACCTTC
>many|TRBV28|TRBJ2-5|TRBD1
CASSLNLNRGETQYF
TGTGCCAGCAGTTTAAACCTTAACAGGGGGGAGACCCAGTACTTC
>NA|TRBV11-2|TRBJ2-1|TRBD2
CASSRFGLAGGRNEQFF
TGTGCCAGCAGCCGGTTCGGACTAGCGGGGGGACGTAATGAGCAGTTCTTC
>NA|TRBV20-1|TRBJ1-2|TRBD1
CSAIALRGRRADGYTF
TGCAGTGCTATAGCCCTCAGGGGGCGGCGCGCGGATGGCTACACCTTC
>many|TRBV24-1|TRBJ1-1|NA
CATNTEAFF
TGTGCCACCAACACTGAAGCTTTCTTT